The T cell receptor (beta chain) under discussion was sequenced for a study of blood T cell repertoires in COVID-19. Study-wide background: Some COVID-19 samples were acute and others convalescent; all came from the United States, Italy and Spain.

Original handling: Scientists estimated how many nucleated cells there were by amplifying reference gene primers. This table comes from immunoSEQ multiplex PCR, and its TCRdb copy is limited to in-frame clones, with some not included. The V and J calls and clone size were taken over from that table, and D and trimming were inferred from the DNA. Here the sample spans roughly 250,000 clones, approximately 84% being singletons. The CDR3 length is 17 residues. Losses at the gene ends were 5 bases for V and 7 bases for J; bases not matched to a gene: 11. The V gene's germline CDR1 is SGHAT and CDR2 FQNNGV. Ages ranged from about 18 to 89 years, with residence in more than 20 US areas.

The chain carries TRBV11-2 and TRBJ2-1; TRBD2 matches 13 bases. This clonotype originated in a woman in her forties with acute COVID-19. Sequencing was carried out using PBMCs or T cells enriched from blood (not recorded which). CDR3 protein: CASSLGLAGPVLNEQFF. The DNA of the CDR3 is TGTGCCAGCAGCCTGGGACTAGCGGGGCCGGTGTTGAATGAGCAGTTCTTC.